This T cell receptor (beta chain) was captured by sequencing in a study of blood T cells in healthy people across ages. The use of a sample-barcoded 5' primer and a J-beta primer mix characterized a second PCR of about 7 to 12 cycles. TCRdb redid the calling of the 5' RACE reads with MiXCR, one entry per CDR3 protein. The sample includes 980,000 or so distinct CDR3 sequences, under 50% seen only once; the top ten take roughly 13%. Note on this clonotype: As yet, its antigen is unknown.

Study-level findings and limits: Among T cells, TCR beta diversity per million cells dropped roughly linearly as age rose.

PBMCs numbering at least 6 million were isolated per sample. This clonotype was sampled from a man aged 25 to 40 in good health. The sequencing sample was made of blood.

This CDR3 is CASSDRDHPGGTDTQYF. The CDR3 DNA follows: TGTGCCAGCAGTGACAGGGACCATCCTGGGGGCACAGATACGCAGTATTTT. This chain uses TRBV21-1 with TRBJ2-3; the table's D call of TRBD1 was not tested on the DNA. TRBV21-1 is recorded as a pseudogene. This CDR3 is 17 amino acids long.